The clone carrying this T cell receptor beta chain was recorded a few times. V was trimmed by 6 bases and J by 0 bases, leaving 9 bases between them. This CDR3 comprises 12 residues. Germline V gene sequence: CDR1 GTSNPN, CDR2 SVGIG (reference sequence). The data were taken from a study of blood T cell repertoires in COVID-19. About the research overall: Samples came from the United States, Italy and Spain, spanning acute and convalescent COVID-19. T cells, B-cell-depleted T cells, or PBMCs supplied cDNA or gDNA.

In the study's own analysis: Reference gene primer amplification gave estimated nucleated cell counts. Here immunoSEQ multiplex PCR was the method, and the copy in TCRdb shows in-frame clones only, minus some. V and J calls and clone size come straight from that table; D and trimming were deduced from the DNA. The sample lists approximately 120,000 clones; roughly 74% were seen once. Patients of the Seattle cohort, enrolled during active infection, were followed longitudinally. Sequenced: peripheral blood. The clonotype originates from a man aged 80 or over with COVID-19, enrolled during active disease. The rearrangement uses TRBV30 and TRBJ2-7; D is possibly TRBD2 (5 bases). CDR3 sequence (DNA): TGTGCCTGTTTTGGGAGCTCCTACGAGCAGTACTTC. Translating it yields CACFGSSYEQYF.